This record looks at one T cell receptor beta chain sequence and its context. This record belongs to a study of blood T cell repertoires in COVID-19. Profiled with immunoSEQ multiplex PCR; TCRdb holds only in-frame clones, not every one. The table has around 250,000 clones, roughly 86% seen once. This CDR3 contains 13 residues. V lost 5 bases, J lost 6 bases, and 11 bases lay in between. Germline CDR1 LGHDT, CDR2 YNNKEL (reference sequence). The sequencing input was peripheral blood. The chain joins TRBV3-1 (or the pseudogene TRBV3-2) to TRBJ2-1; D unresolved. The receptor comes from a middle-aged man with active or convalescent COVID-19. CDR3 residues: CASSGSGPNEQFF. CDR3 coding DNA: TGTGCCAGCAGCGGCTCTGGGCCCAATGAGCAGTTCTTC.